This T cell receptor (beta chain) was profiled in a study of OX40 agonist ivuxolimab in advanced cancers. Study-wide context: Ivuxolimab doses were 0.01, 0.1, 0.3, 1.5, 3 or 10 mg/kg every 2 weeks.

The data were produced by immunoSEQ multiplex PCR, yet TCRdb's version contains in-frame clones alone and is incomplete. The sample gives about 14,000 clones, about 88% of which show up once; 65% to 70% is in the top ten. Trimming left V 2 bases short and J 4 bases short, with 6 bases between. This CDR3 comprises 12 residues. Germline V gene lookup returns CDR1 KGHSH and CDR2 LQKENI. General study results and limits: There were, on average, more expanded clones in CD8+ T cells than in CD4+.

As for this clone: Antigen specificity is unknown.

The timepoints at which blood was sampled were baseline, cycle 4 day 1, and cycle 7 day 1. Sample: CD4+ or CD8+ T cells sorted from blood, taken in a trial of the OX40 agonist ivuxolimab. The receptor was derived from an adult with an advanced solid tumor such as melanoma, head and neck, liver or kidney cancer. J is TRBJ2-7 and V is TRBV18; D unclear. The CDR3 loop reads CASSPEEYEQYF. DNA of the CDR3: TGTGCCAGCTCACCAGAGGAGTACGAGCAGTACTTC. Complete variable domain (other parts from reference TRBV18 and TRBJ2-7): NAGVMQNPRHLVRRRGQEARLRCSPMKGHSHVYWYRQLPEEGLKFMVYLQKENIIDESGMPKERFSAEFPKEGPSILRIQQVVRGDSAAYFCASSPEEYEQYFGPGTRLTVT.